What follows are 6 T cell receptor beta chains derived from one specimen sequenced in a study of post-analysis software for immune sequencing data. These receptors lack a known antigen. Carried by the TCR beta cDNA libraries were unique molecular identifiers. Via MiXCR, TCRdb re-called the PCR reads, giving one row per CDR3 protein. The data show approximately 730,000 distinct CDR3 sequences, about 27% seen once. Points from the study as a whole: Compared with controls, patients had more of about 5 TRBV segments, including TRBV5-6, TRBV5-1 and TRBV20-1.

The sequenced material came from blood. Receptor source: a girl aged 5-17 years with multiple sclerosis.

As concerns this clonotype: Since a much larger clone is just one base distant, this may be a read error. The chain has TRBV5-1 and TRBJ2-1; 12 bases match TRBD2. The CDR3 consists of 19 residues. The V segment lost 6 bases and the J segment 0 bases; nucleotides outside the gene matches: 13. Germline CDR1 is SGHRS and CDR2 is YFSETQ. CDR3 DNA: TGCGCCAGCAACATCGGACTAGCGGGAACTAAGAGCTCCTACAATGAGCAGTTCTTC. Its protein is CASNIGLAGTKSSYNEQFF.

The CDR3 loop reads CATSRDLAENTGELFF. In nucleotides, the CDR3 is TGTGCCACCAGCAGAGATCTGGCGGAGAACACCGGGGAGCTGTTTTTT. The J gene is TRBJ2-2, the V gene TRBV15, with D hard to call. Per germline, CDR1 LNHNV and CDR2 YYDKDF (reference sequence). The length of the CDR3 is 16 residues. The V end was cut by 0 bases, the J end by 1 base, with 9 bases between.

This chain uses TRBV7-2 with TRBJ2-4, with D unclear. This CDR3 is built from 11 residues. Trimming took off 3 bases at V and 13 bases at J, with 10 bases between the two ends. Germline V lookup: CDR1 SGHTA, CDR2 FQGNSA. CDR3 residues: CASSFVLEQYF. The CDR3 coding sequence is TGTGCCAGCAGCTTCGTATTGGAGCAGTACTTC.

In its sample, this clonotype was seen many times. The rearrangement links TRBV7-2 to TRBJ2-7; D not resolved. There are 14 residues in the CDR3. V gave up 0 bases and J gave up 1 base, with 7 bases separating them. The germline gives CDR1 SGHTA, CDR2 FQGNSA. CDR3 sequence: CASSLAVGSYEQYF. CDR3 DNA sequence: TGTGCCAGCAGCTTAGCCGTCGGGTCCTACGAGCAGTACTTC.

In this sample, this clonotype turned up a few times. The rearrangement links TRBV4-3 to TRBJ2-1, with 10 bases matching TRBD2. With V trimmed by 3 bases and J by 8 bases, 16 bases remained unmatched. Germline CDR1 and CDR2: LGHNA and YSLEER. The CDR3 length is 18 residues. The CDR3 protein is CASSQQPPAGGPRDEQFF. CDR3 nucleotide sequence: TGCGCCAGCAGCCAGCAGCCGCCAGCGGGAGGGCCTCGGGATGAGCAGTTCTTC.

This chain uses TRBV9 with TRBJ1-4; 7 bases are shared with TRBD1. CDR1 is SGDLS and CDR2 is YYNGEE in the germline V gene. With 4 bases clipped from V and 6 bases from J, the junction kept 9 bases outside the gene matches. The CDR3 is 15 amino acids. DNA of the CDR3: TGTGCCAGCAGCCCTCGGGCAGGGGGAGATGAAAAACTGTTTTTT. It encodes CASSPRAGGDEKLFF.